This TCR beta chain derives from a study of blood T cell repertoires in COVID-19. For the study at large: Both acute and convalescent COVID-19 samples were obtained from the United States, Italy and Spain. T cells, B-cell-depleted T cells, or PBMCs supplied cDNA or gDNA.

V was pared by 4 bases and J by 6 bases, with 9 bases of the junction left unmatched. Looked up from germline, CDR1 is ENHRY and CDR2 is SYGVKD. This CDR3 spans 15 amino acids. Original methodology: Amplification with reference gene primers provided the estimates of nucleated cell counts. Some clones are missing from TCRdb's copy, which holds only in-frame ones; the method was immunoSEQ multiplex PCR. V and J calls and clone size come straight from that table; D and trimming were deduced from the DNA. Among about 120,000 clones listed, roughly nine tenths were seen once. The source of this sequence is a human donor in a cohort sampled during active COVID-19. The rearrangement links TRBV10-3 to TRBJ2-5; TRBD2 matches 9 bases. Source material: peripheral blood. The CDR3 DNA reads TGTGCCATCAGTGGCGATAGCGGGGGAATACAGACCCAGTACTTC. It encodes CAISGDSGGIQTQYF.